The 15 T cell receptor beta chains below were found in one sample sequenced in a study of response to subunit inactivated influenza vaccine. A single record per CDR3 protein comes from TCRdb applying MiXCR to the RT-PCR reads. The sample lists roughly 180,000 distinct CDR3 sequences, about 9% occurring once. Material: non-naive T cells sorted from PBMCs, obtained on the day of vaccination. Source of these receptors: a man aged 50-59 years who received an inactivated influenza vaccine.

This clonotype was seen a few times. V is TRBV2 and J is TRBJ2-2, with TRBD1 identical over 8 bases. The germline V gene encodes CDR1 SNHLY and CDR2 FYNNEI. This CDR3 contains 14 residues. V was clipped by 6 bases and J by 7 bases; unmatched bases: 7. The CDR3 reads CASSDRTGHGELFF. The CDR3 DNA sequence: TGTGCCAGCAGCGACAGGACAGGGCACGGGGAGCTGTTTTTT.

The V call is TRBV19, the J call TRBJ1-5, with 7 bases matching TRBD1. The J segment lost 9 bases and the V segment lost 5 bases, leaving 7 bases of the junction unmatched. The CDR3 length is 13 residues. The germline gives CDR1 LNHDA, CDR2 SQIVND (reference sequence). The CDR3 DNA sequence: TGTGCCAGTAGTTTTAAGGGGGCTCGGCCCCAGCATTTT. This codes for CASSFKGARPQHF.

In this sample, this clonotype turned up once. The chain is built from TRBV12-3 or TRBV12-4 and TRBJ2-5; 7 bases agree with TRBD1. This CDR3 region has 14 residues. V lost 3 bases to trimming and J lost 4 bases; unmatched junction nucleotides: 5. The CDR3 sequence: CASSLRGPGETQYF. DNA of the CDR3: TGTGCCAGCAGTTTGAGGGGGCCGGGAGAGACCCAGTACTTC.

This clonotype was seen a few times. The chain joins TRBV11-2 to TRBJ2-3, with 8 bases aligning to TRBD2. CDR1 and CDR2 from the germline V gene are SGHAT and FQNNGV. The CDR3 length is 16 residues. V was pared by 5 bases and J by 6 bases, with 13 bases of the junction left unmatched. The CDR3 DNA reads TGTGCCAGCAGCGTCCCCTTCGGGAGGGGGAGGGATACGCAGTATTTT. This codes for CASSVPFGRGRDTQYF.

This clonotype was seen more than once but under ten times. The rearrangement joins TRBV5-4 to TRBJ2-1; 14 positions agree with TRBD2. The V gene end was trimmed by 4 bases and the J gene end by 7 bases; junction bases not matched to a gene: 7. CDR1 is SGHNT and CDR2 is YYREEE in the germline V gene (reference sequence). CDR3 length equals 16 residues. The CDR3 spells CASSPGTSGRFNEQFF. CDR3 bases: TGTGCCAGCAGCCCGGGGACTAGCGGGAGATTTAATGAGCAGTTCTTC. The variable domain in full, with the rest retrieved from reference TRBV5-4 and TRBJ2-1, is ETGVTQSPTHLIKTRGQQVTLRCSSQSGHNTVSWYQQALGQGPQFIFQYYREEENGRGNFPPRFSGLQFPNYSSELNVNALELDDSALYLCASSPGTSGRFNEQFFGPGTRLTVL.

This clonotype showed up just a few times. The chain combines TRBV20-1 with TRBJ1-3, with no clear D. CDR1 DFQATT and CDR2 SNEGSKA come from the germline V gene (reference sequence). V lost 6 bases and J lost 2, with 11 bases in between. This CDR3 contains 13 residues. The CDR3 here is CSAQPGTGNTIYF. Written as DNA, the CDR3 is TGCAGTGCACAACCGGGAACTGGAAACACCATATATTTT.

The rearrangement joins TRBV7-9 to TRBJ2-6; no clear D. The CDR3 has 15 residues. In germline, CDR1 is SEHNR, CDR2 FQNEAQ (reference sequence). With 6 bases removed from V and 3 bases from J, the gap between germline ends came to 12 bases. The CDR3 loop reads CASRDPLSGANVLTF. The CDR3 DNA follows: TGTGCCAGCAGGGACCCATTGAGTGGGGCCAACGTCCTGACTTTC.

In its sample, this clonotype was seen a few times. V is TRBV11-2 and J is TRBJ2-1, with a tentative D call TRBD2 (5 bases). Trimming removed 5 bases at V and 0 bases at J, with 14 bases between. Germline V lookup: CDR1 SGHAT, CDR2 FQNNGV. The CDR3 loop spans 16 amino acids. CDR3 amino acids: CASSITGVSSYNEQFF. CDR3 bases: TGTGCCAGCAGCATTACCGGGGTAAGCTCCTACAATGAGCAGTTCTTC.

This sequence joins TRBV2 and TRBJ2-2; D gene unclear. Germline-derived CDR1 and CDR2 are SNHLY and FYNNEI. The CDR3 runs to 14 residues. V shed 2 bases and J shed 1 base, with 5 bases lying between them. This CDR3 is CASSELVNTGELFF. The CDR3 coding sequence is TGTGCCAGCAGTGAATTAGTGAACACCGGGGAGCTGTTTTTT.

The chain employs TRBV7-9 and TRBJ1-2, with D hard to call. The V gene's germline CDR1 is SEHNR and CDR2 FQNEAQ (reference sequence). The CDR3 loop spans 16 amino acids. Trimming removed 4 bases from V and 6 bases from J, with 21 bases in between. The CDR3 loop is CASSSILIEARHGYTF. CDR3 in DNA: TGTGCCAGCAGCTCCATTTTAATAGAAGCTAGACATGGCTACACCTTC.

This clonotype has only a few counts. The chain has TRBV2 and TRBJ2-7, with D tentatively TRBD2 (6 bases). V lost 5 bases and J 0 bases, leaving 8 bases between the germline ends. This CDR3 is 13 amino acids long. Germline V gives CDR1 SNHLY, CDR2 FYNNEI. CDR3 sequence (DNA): TGTGCCAGCAGTCCGGGAGTCTCCTACGAGCAGTACTTC. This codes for CASSPGVSYEQYF.

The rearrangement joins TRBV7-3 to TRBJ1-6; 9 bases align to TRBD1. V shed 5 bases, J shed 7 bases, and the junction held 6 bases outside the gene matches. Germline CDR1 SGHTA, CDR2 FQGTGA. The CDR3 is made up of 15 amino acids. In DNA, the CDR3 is TGTGCCAGCAGCCCAGTGGGACAGGGAAATTCACCCCTCCACTTT. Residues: CASSPVGQGNSPLHF.

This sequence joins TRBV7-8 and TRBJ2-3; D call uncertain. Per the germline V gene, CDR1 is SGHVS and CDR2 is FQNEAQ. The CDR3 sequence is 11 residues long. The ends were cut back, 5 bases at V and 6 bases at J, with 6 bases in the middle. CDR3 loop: CASSPMDTQYF. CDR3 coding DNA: TGTGCCAGCAGCCCCATGGATACGCAGTATTTT. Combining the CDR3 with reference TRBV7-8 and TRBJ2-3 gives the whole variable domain GAGVSQSPRYKVAKRGQDVALRCDPISGHVSLFWYQQALGQGPEFLTYFQNEAQLDKSGLPSDRFFAERPEGSVSTLKIQRTQQEDSAVYLCASSPMDTQYFGPGTRLTVL.

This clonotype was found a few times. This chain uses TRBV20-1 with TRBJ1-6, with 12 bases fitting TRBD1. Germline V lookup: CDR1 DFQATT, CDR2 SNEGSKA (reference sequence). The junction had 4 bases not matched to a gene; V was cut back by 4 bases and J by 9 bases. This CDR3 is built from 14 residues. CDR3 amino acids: CSATGTGGLSPLHF. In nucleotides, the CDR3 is TGCAGTGCTACCGGGACAGGGGGCCTTTCACCCCTCCACTTT.

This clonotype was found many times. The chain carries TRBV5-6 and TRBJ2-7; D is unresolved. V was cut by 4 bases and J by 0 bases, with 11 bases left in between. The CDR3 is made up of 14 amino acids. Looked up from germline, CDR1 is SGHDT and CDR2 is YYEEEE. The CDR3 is CASSPLPGSYEQYF. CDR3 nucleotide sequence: TGTGCCAGCAGCCCCCTCCCAGGCTCCTACGAGCAGTACTTC.